This entry concerns a single TCR beta chain. The antigen is undetermined. The CDR3 runs 16 residues. Looked up from germline, CDR1 is SGHTA and CDR2 is FQGTGA. Deletions cut 1 base from V and 1 base from J, with 10 bases between. The data were obtained in a study of siplizumab effects on memory and regulatory T cells. Study-wide points: Sequences below about 10^-5 frequency were poorly captured, and few alloreactive clones mapped to unstimulated subsets.

Generated by immunoSEQ multiplex PCR, the TCRdb table keeps only in-frame clones and is missing some. The data show approximately 94,000 clones, about 91% seen once. V and J are TRBV7-3 and TRBJ2-2; no clear D. This TCR was sampled from a human donor in good health. Sequencing input: CD4+ T cells sorted from blood. The CDR3 loop reads CASSLIGAGNTGELFF. DNA for the CDR3: TGTGCCAGCAGCTTAATTGGCGCAGGGAACACCGGGGAGCTGTTTTTT.